Presented here are 17 T cell receptor beta chains from one specimen sequenced in a study of T cell changes during pregnancy in multiple sclerosis. Assay: immunoSEQ multiplex PCR; the TCRdb copy retains only in-frame clones and omits some. The top ten clones hold roughly 7.7% of a sample with tens of thousands of clones, about 88% of them seen once. The sample here was CD8+ T cells from peripheral blood mononuclear cells, taken after pregnancy. Receptors were obtained from a female donor with multiple sclerosis, enrolled in a pregnancy study.

The gene calls are TRBV7-6 and TRBJ1-1, with D perhaps matching TRBD1 (5 bases). Per the germline V gene, CDR1 is SGHVS and CDR2 is FNYEAQ. V was clipped by 5 bases and J by 5 bases, with 12 bases between them. This CDR3 is built from 13 residues. The CDR3 spells CASSQGVGTEAFF. CDR3 in DNA: TGTGCCAGCAGCCAAGGGGTGGGGACTGAAGCTTTCTTT.

The chain is built from TRBV20-1 and TRBJ1-2; D is uncertain. Trimming left V 5 bases short and J 4 bases short, with 2 bases between. This CDR3 is 9 amino acids long. CDR1 is DFQATT, CDR2 SNEGSKA, per germline (reference sequence). CDR3 nucleotides: TGCAGTGCTCTCTATGGCTACACCTTC. This encodes CSALYGYTF.

This chain joins TRBV7-9 and TRBJ2-5, with 7 nucleotides matching TRBD2. The DNA end is a closer match to TRBJ2-7, so the J assignment may be wrong. Germline loops: CDR1 SEHNR, CDR2 FQNEAQ (reference sequence). CDR3 length equals 15 residues. The CDR3 sequence is CASSLVSSGSYEQYF. In DNA form, the CDR3 reads TGTGCCAGCAGCTTAGTGTCTAGCGGCTCCTACGAGCAGTACTTC.

The count of this clone is one. The rearrangement joins TRBV12-5 to TRBJ1-5; D ambiguous. The CDR3 is made up of 19 amino acids. The V gene lost 2 bases and the J gene lost 0 bases, with 20 bases spanning the gap. Germline lookup yields CDR1 LGHNT and CDR2 FRNRAP. The CDR3 protein is CASGLPYPGGDPSNQPQHF. The CDR3 bases are TGTGCTAGTGGTTTGCCATATCCTGGAGGAGACCCTAGCAATCAGCCCCAGCATTTT.

This clone was observed a handful of times. The chain employs TRBV9 and TRBJ1-4; 9 nucleotides align to TRBD1. J lost 6 bases, V lost 4 bases, and 10 bases had no gene match. This CDR3 is built from 16 residues. CDR1 and CDR2 from the germline V gene are SGDLS and YYNGEE. The CDR3 spells CASSPHPGTGYEKLFF. Written as DNA, the CDR3 is TGTGCCAGCAGCCCACACCCCGGGACAGGGTATGAAAAACTGTTTTTT.

This chain uses TRBV11-2 with TRBJ1-2; D call uncertain. Trimming removed 5 bases from V and 8 bases from J, with 18 bases in between. CDR1 is SGHAT, CDR2 FQNNGV, per germline. The length of the CDR3 is 14 residues. CDR3 in DNA: TGTGCCAGCAGCCCCACCCGTCGAGAATTCGGCTACACCTTC. Translated, it gives CASSPTRREFGYTF.

This chain uses TRBV13 with TRBJ1-5; perhaps TRBD1 as D (6 bases). Trimming stripped 2 bases from V and 3 bases from J, with 8 bases between. Germline CDR1 and CDR2: PRHDT and FYEKMQ (reference sequence). The CDR3 runs to 14 residues. CDR3 nucleotide sequence: TGTGCCAGCAGCTTAAAGGGGGACAATCAGCCCCAGCATTTT. As protein: CASSLKGDNQPQHF.

The chain couples TRBV27 to TRBJ2-1, with 8 bases fitting TRBD2. Germline V gives CDR1 MNHEY, CDR2 SMNVEV (reference sequence). Unmatched junction bases numbered 11, after V lost 7 bases and J lost 9 bases. The CDR3 is 14 amino acids. In DNA, the CDR3 is TGTGCCAGCACCCCAAATCCGGGAGGGACTGAGCAGTTCTTC. Protein sequence: CASTPNPGGTEQFF.

The J gene is TRBJ1-1, the V gene TRBV7-9; D is ambiguous. V was pared by 3 bases and J by 8 bases, with 10 bases between. CDR1 is SEHNR, CDR2 FQNEAQ, per germline (reference sequence). The CDR3 totals 12 residues. The DNA of the CDR3 is TGTGCCAGCAGCTTCGGTGTCCCCGAAGCTTTCTTT. This codes for CASSFGVPEAFF.

This clone appeared once. J is TRBJ2-1 and V is TRBV4-1, with D tentatively TRBD1 (6 bases). CDR3 size: 15 residues. Trimming stripped 3 bases from V and 3 bases from J, with 12 bases between. The germline gives CDR1 MGHRA, CDR2 YSYEKL. In DNA, the CDR3 is TGCGCCAGCAGCCAGGTGGACAGCTTCTACAATGAGCAGTTCTTC. It translates to CASSQVDSFYNEQFF.

The chain recombines TRBV9 with TRBJ2-2; TRBD1 agrees at 9 bases. Germline-derived CDR1 and CDR2 are SGDLS and YYNGEE. With 1 base clipped from V and 7 bases from J, the junction kept 11 bases outside the gene matches. The CDR3 length is 17 residues. CDR3 bases: TGTGCCAGCAGCGTAACCGCCGGGACAGGGCGTAGCGGGGAGCTGTTTTTT. It encodes CASSVTAGTGRSGELFF. The full variable domain, its missing parts supplied by reference TRBV9 and TRBJ2-2, is DSGVTQTPKHLITATGQRVTLRCSPRSGDLSVYWYQQSLDQGLQFLIQYYNGEERAKGNILERFSAQQFPDLHSELNLSSLELGDSALYFCASSVTAGTGRSGELFFGEGSRLTVL.

By share, this clone counts as medium-sized. V and J are TRBV6-4 and TRBJ2-1; 13 nucleotides match TRBD2. Trimming took 6 bases from V and 5 from J; bases not matched to a gene: 4. CDR3 size: 15 residues. Germline V lookup: CDR1 MRHNA, CDR2 SNTAGT. Written as DNA, the CDR3 is TGTGCCAGCAGCGCCGGGACTAGCGGGGACAATGAGCAGTTCTTC. It translates to CASSAGTSGDNEQFF.

This clone showed up just once. The genes are TRBV7-9 and TRBJ2-5, with a tentative D call TRBD2 (5 bases). The CDR3 extends over 13 amino acids. From germline, CDR1 is SEHNR and CDR2 FQNEAQ (reference sequence). Trimming removed 5 bases at V and 1 base at J, with 8 bases between. In DNA, the CDR3 is TGTGCCAGCAGCGATAGCGTCCAAGAGACCCAGTACTTC. As protein: CASSDSVQETQYF. Full variable domain (remainder filled in from reference TRBV7-9 and TRBJ2-5): DTGVSQNPRHKITKRGQNVTFRCDPISEHNRLYWYRQTLGQGPEFLTYFQNEAQLEKSRLLSDRFSAERPKGSFSTLEIQRTEQGDSAMYLCASSDSVQETQYFGPGTRLLVL.

The J gene is TRBJ1-2, the V gene TRBV6-4; D gene ambiguous. The CDR3 contains 16 residues. Per the germline V gene, CDR1 is MRHNA and CDR2 is SNTAGT. V lost 7 bases and J 4 bases, leaving 22 bases between the germline ends. This chain's CDR3 is CASTPTNDGSGYGYTF. DNA of the CDR3: TGTGCCAGCACCCCCACGAATGACGGAAGCGGCTATGGCTACACCTTC.

The count of this clone is one. The chain links TRBV13 to TRBJ2-2; possibly TRBD1 for D (5 bases). Trimming left V 1 base short and J 2 bases short, with 11 bases between. CDR1 and CDR2 (germline): PRHDT, FYEKMQ (reference sequence). CDR3 length: 16 residues. The DNA of the CDR3 is TGTGCCAGCAGCTTAGTGTGGCAGGGAAACACCGGGGAGCTGTTTTTT. It yields the protein CASSLVWQGNTGELFF.

A few counts support this clone. The chain has TRBV6-5 and TRBJ1-2, with D possibly being TRBD1 (5 bases). With 4 bases removed from V and 4 bases from J, the gap between germline ends came to 16 bases. The CDR3 runs to 15 residues. Germline loops: CDR1 MNHEY, CDR2 SVGAGI. CDR3 in amino acids: CASSFAWEGVYGYTF. CDR3 nucleotides: TGTGCCAGCAGTTTTGCATGGGAAGGGGTCTATGGCTACACCTTC.

The chain employs TRBV12-5 and TRBJ2-2; D uncertain. Germline assignment: CDR1 LGHNT and CDR2 FRNRAP. The V and J ends lost 2 bases and 5 bases respectively, with 6 bases between them. This CDR3 region has 13 residues. The CDR3 protein is CASGLLRTGELFF. In nucleotides, the CDR3 is TGTGCTAGTGGTTTGTTGCGTACCGGGGAGCTGTTTTTT.